The 7 T cell receptor beta chains reported below all come from one sample, sequenced in a study of T cell repertoires in cytomegalovirus infection. TCRdb called the reads again in MiXCR, with one record for every CDR3 protein. The top ten clones hold 34% of a sample with under 150,000 distinct CDR3 sequences, roughly 25% of them seen once. Their antigens remain unidentified. Material: PBMCs, sequenced either directly or after in vitro stimulation (not recorded which). Receptor source: a human donor in good health (CMV status not recorded). Some clones in this sample may be carry-over from other donors' samples.

The rearrangement links TRBV14 to TRBJ1-4; no firm D call. This CDR3 spans 13 amino acids. Germline-derived CDR1 and CDR2 are SGHDN and FVKESK. With 6 bases removed from V and 5 bases from J, the gap between germline ends came to 10 bases. The CDR3 loop reads CASRESGNEKLFF. The CDR3 DNA is TGTGCCAGCAGAGAAAGTGGGAATGAAAAACTGTTTTTT.

The chain combines TRBV11-2 with TRBJ2-7; TRBD1 or TRBD2 may be the D gene (6 bases each). In germline, CDR1 is SGHAT, CDR2 FQNNGV. The CDR3 loop spans 16 amino acids. Trimming shortened V by 3 bases and J by 3 bases, and 18 bases separated the two germline ends. The CDR3 sequence: CASSLEGHLRIYEQYF. CDR3 coding DNA: TGTGCCAGCAGCTTGGAGGGACATCTAAGAATCTACGAGCAGTACTTC.

The chain carries TRBV5-4 and TRBJ2-7; D uncertain. The germline V gene encodes CDR1 SGHNT and CDR2 YYREEE (reference sequence). V gave up 4 bases and J gave up 3 bases, with 14 bases separating them. The CDR3 spans 14 residues. CDR3 loop: CASSRVGEIYEQYV. The CDR3 nucleotides read TGTGCCAGCAGCAGGGTTGGAGAAATCTACGAGCAGTACGTC.

This clonotype was counted only a few times. The chain uses TRBV4-2 and TRBJ2-7; TRBD2 aligns across 9 bases. Unmatched junction bases numbered 3, after V lost 3 bases and J lost 0 bases. The CDR3 sequence is 15 residues long. Germline lookup yields CDR1 LGHNA and CDR2 YNFKEQ. The CDR3 region has the DNA TGTGCCAGCAGCCAGACTAGCGGTAGCTCCTACGAGCAGTACTTC. Encoded protein: CASSQTSGSSYEQYF.

This clonotype was seen many times. The chain has TRBV4-1 and TRBJ1-2; a weak D match, TRBD1 (6 bases). Germline V lookup: CDR1 MGHRA, CDR2 YSYEKL. The length of the CDR3 is 17 residues. The V end lost 0 bases, the J end lost 0 bases, and 14 bases lay between the germline ends. In DNA form, the CDR3 reads TGCGCCAGCAGCCAAGATACCCTCGACAGGACTAACTATGGCTACACCTTC. This encodes CASSQDTLDRTNYGYTF.

This clonotype was counted a few times. V usage is TRBV6-5 and J usage is TRBJ1-4, with 7 positions matching TRBD1. There are 16 residues in the CDR3. CDR1 and CDR2 (germline): MNHEY, SVGAGI. V lost 7 bases, J lost 8 bases, and 16 bases stayed unmatched. The DNA for the CDR3 is TGTGCCAGCAAGACTCTCGGGGGCGCCAGGGGGGAAAAACTGTTTTTT. This encodes CASKTLGGARGEKLFF.

This clonotype was seen a few times. The chain joins TRBV6-2 or TRBV6-3 to TRBJ2-5; D not certain. CDR1 is MNHEY and CDR2 is SVGEGT in the germline V gene. The CDR3 totals 15 residues. Trimming shortened V by 6 bases and J by 1 base, and 15 bases separated the two germline ends. CDR3 sequence reads: CASSRRRTLQETQYF. CDR3 nucleotides: TGTGCCAGCAGCCGACGCCGTACCCTCCAAGAGACCCAGTACTTC.